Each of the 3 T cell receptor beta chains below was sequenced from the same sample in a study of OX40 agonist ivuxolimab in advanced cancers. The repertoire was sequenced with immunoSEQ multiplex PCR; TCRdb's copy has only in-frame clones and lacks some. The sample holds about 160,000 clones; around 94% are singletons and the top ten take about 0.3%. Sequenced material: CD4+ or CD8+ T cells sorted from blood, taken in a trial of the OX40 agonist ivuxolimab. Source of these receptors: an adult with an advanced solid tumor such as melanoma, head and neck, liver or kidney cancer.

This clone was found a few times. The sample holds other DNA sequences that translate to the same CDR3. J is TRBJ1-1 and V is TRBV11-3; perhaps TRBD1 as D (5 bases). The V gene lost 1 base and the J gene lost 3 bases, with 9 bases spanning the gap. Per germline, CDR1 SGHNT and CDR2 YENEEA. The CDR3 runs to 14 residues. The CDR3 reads CASSLGWGDTEAFF. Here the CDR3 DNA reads TGTGCCAGCAGCTTAGGATGGGGGGACACTGAAGCTTTCTTT.

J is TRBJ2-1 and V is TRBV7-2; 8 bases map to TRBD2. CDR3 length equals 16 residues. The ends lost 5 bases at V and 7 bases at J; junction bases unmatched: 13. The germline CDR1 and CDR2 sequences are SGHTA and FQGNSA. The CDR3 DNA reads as TGTGCCAGCAGCCCCGCCCCCCTAGCGGGTGGGAATGAGCAGTTCTTC. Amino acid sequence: CASSPAPLAGGNEQFF.

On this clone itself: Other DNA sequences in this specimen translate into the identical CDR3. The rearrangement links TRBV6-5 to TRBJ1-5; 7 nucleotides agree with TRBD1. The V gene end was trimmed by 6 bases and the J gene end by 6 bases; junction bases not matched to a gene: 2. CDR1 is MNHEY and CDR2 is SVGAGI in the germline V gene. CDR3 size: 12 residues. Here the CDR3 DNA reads TGTGCCAGCAGCAGGGGGGGTCAGCCCCAGCATTTT. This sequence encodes CASSRGGQPQHF.